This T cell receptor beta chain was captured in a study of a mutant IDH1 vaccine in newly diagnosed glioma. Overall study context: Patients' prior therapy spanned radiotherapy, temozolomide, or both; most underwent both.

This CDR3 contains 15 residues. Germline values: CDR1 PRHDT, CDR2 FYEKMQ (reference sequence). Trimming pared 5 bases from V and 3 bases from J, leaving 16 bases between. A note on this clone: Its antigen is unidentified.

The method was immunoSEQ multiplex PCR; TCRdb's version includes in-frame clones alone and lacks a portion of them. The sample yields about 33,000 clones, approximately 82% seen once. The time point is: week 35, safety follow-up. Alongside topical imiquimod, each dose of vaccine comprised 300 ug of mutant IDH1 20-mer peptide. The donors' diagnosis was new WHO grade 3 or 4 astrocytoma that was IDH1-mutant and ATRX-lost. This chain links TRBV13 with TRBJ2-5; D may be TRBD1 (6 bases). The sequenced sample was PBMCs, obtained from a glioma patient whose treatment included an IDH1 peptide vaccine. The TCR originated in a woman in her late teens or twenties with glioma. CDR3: CASSPLGAGKETQYF. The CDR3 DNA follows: TGTGCCAGCAGCCCTTTGGGGGCAGGGAAAGAGACCCAGTACTTC.